This T cell receptor (beta chain) was found in a study of blood T cell repertoires in COVID-19. Turning to the study itself: Specimens from acute and convalescent COVID-19 originated in the United States, Italy and Spain.

The V end lost 2 bases, the J end lost 4 bases, and 8 bases lay between the germline ends. This CDR3 contains 13 residues. Per the authors' pipeline: Quantification of nucleated cells was approximated via reference gene primer amplification. Sequencing was performed with immunoSEQ multiplex PCR; in TCRdb, only in-frame clones are kept and a portion is missing. The DNA gave D and trimming, while V, J and clone size come from that table. The data show roughly 220,000 clones, 86% seen once. Sequenced sample: peripheral blood. The source is a man aged 25 to 45 who had recovered from COVID-19. This rearrangement joins TRBV12-3 or TRBV12-4 to TRBJ1-2; no reliable D call. CDR3 region: CASSLRNTYGYTF. Here the CDR3 DNA reads TGTGCCAGCAGTTTAAGAAACACCTATGGCTACACCTTC.